The next 20 T cell receptor beta chains were all read from a single sample in a study of T-cell reconstitution after alpha-beta-depleted transplantation in children. The library targeted TCRbeta and was prepared with unique molecular identifiers. One entry per CDR3 protein results from TCRdb running MiXCR on the PCR reads. Of roughly 200,000 distinct CDR3 sequences in the sample, around 9.2% were seen once. The material sequenced was PBMCs, mostly from graft donor cells, taken 360 days after TCRalphabeta/CD19-depleted stem cell transplant. The source is a male patient under 10 years old who had a stem cell transplant for acute myeloid leukemia, so the T cells may come from the graft donor.

The CDR3 coding sequence is TGTGCCAGCAGACCCTCGGGCTCGCGGAACACCGGGGAGCTGTTTTTT. Its protein is CASRPSGSRNTGELFF. The chain carries TRBV12-3 or TRBV12-4 and TRBJ2-2; D gene uncertain. There are 16 residues in the CDR3. V was trimmed by 6 bases and J by 1 base, leaving 15 bases between them.

A few counts support this clonotype. This chain links TRBV7-2 with TRBJ2-7, with a possible D match to TRBD1 (6 bases). V lost 2 bases and J lost 5, with 16 bases in between. Germline assignment: CDR1 SGHTA and CDR2 FQGNSA. There are 15 residues in the CDR3. The CDR3 sequence: CASSLTPGHRNEQYF. For the CDR3, the DNA is TGTGCCAGCAGCTTAACCCCGGGACATCGGAACGAGCAGTACTTC.

This clonotype was recorded at least ten times. This chain connects TRBV7-9 to TRBJ2-5; D tentatively fits TRBD1 or TRBD2 (5 bases each). The V gene lost 6 bases and the J gene lost 5 bases, with 22 bases spanning the gap. The CDR3 extends over 16 amino acids. Germline CDR1 reads SEHNR; CDR2 reads FQNEAQ (reference sequence). The CDR3 here is CASRSTGTSISETQYF. Written as DNA, the CDR3 is TGTGCCAGCAGATCTACCGGGACGAGTATATCGGAGACCCAGTACTTC.

This clonotype was seen many times. The J gene is TRBJ2-7, the V gene TRBV29-1; TRBD2 aligns across 7 bases. CDR1 is SQVTM and CDR2 is ANQGSEA in the germline V gene. V trimming: 6 bases; J trimming: 2 bases; junction bases outside the gene matches: 4. The CDR3 is 12 amino acids. CDR3 residues: CSVGDYAYEQYF. In nucleotides, the CDR3 is TGCAGCGTGGGGGACTACGCCTACGAGCAGTACTTC.

The CDR3 protein is CSAPILLEYGYTF. The DNA for the CDR3 is TGCAGTGCTCCGATCCTCTTGGAGTATGGCTACACCTTC. The V gene is TRBV20-1, the J gene TRBJ1-2; no clear D. CDR1 and CDR2 (germline): DFQATT, SNEGSKA (reference sequence). V lost 5 bases and J lost 5, with 15 bases in between. This CDR3 has 13 residues.

This clonotype was detected many times. V and J are TRBV20-1 and TRBJ2-3, with a weak D call TRBD2 (5 bases). Germline CDR1 DFQATT, CDR2 SNEGSKA (reference sequence). The CDR3 has 15 amino acids. Trimming pared 0 bases from V and 0 bases from J, leaving 10 bases between. CDR3 sequence reads: CSAREAASSTDTQYF. The CDR3 nucleotides are TGCAGTGCTAGAGAAGCGGCAAGCAGCACAGATACGCAGTATTTT.

This sequence joins TRBV6-6 and TRBJ2-3; possibly TRBD2 for D (5 bases). V was cut by 11 bases and J by 6 bases, with 15 bases left in between. Looked up from germline, CDR1 is MNHNY and CDR2 is SVGAGI (reference sequence). This CDR3 spans 12 amino acids. CDR3 DNA: TGTGCCGTGGGAGAGCCGGGGGATACGCAGTATTTT. It codes for CAVGEPGDTQYF.

Ten or more counts support this clonotype. The chain has TRBV5-1 and TRBJ1-1; D gene unclear. The germline CDR1 and CDR2 sequences are SGHRS and YFSETQ. The CDR3 is 16 residues long. Trimming removed 2 bases at V and 1 base at J, with 15 bases between. CDR3 sequence: CASSLGWGRANTEAFF. CDR3 sequence (DNA): TGCGCCAGCAGCTTAGGTTGGGGTAGGGCGAACACTGAAGCTTTCTTT. The full variable domain, in which reference TRBV5-1 and TRBJ1-1 provide the parts outside the CDR3, is KAGVTQTPRYLIKTRGQQVTLSCSPISGHRSVSWYQQTPGQGLQFLFEYFSETQRNKGNFPGRFSGRQFSNSRSEMNVSTLELGDSALYLCASSLGWGRANTEAFFGQGTRLTVV.

This clonotype has a count of ten or more. The rearrangement links TRBV12-3 or TRBV12-4 to TRBJ2-1, with 13 bases matching TRBD2. With 4 bases clipped from V and 2 bases from J, the junction kept 8 bases outside the gene matches. There are 18 residues in the CDR3. The CDR3 DNA follows: TGTGCCAGCAGTTCTCCCCGGACTAGCGGGAGTACCTACAATGAGCAGTTCTTC. Protein product: CASSSPRTSGSTYNEQFF.

This chain connects TRBV5-1 to TRBJ2-7, with 10 bases that match TRBD2. Trimming removed 2 bases from V and 2 bases from J; junction bases left unmatched: 1. Germline loops: CDR1 SGHRS, CDR2 YFSETQ. This CDR3 has 14 residues. CDR3 nucleotides: TGCGCCAGCAGCTTTGGACTAGCGGCCTACGAGCAGTACTTC. It yields the protein CASSFGLAAYEQYF.

This clonotype was observed at least ten times. This rearrangement joins TRBV5-1 to TRBJ2-7; D might be TRBD1 or TRBD2, each matching 5 bases. Trimming stripped 0 bases from V and 5 bases from J, with 9 bases between. This CDR3 has 13 residues. CDR1 is SGHRS, CDR2 YFSETQ, per germline. The CDR3 is CASSLGGTHEQYV. The CDR3 nucleotides are TGCGCCAGCAGCTTGGGAGGGACCCACGAGCAGTACGTC.

V and J are TRBV7-2 and TRBJ2-7; TRBD2 might be the D (5 bases). This CDR3 has 14 amino acids. Germline-derived CDR1 and CDR2 are SGHTA and FQGNSA. V lost 3 bases to trimming and J lost 2 bases, with 11 bases between them. CDR3 sequence: CASSFKDFPYEQYF. Written as DNA, the CDR3 is TGTGCCAGCAGCTTTAAGGACTTCCCCTACGAGCAGTACTTC.

The table lists this clonotype with many counts. This sequence joins TRBV7-6 and TRBJ2-7; D gene uncertain. Germline lookup yields CDR1 SGHVS and CDR2 FNYEAQ. There are 13 residues in the CDR3. Trimming took 3 bases from V and 5 from J, leaving 11 bases between them. The CDR3 coding sequence is TGTGCCAGCAGCTTCCACTTTTTGGACGAGCAGTACGTC. It yields the protein CASSFHFLDEQYV.

This clonotype was seen at least ten times. The CDR3 ends on some other residue instead of the conserved phenylalanine or tryptophan, so this is likely a read error. The limits of the CDR3 on the DNA are not certain, so only TCRdb's listed CDR3 is given. The chain links TRBV25-1 to TRBJ2-7; the table's D call, TRBD1, has no DNA check behind it. The CDR3 length is 11 residues, termini included. CDR1 and CDR2 (germline): MGHDK, SYGVNS. The CDR3 is CASSVQGHRLR.

The CDR3 protein is CASSKTGAGANVLTF. The CDR3 nucleotides are TGTGCCAGCAGCAAGACAGGTGCTGGGGCCAACGTCCTGACTTTC. The J gene is TRBJ2-6, the V gene TRBV11-2; tentatively, D is TRBD1 (6 bases). The V end was cut by 5 bases, the J end by 2 bases, with 10 bases between. Germline V gene sequence: CDR1 SGHAT, CDR2 FQNNGV. The CDR3 is 15 residues long.

DNA of the CDR3: TGTGCCAGCAGCCCCGGCACACTAGCGGGTTACCAAGAGACCCAGTACTTC. Its translation: CASSPGTLAGYQETQYF. The chain is built from TRBV7-2 and TRBJ2-5, with 9 bases matching TRBD2. The V segment lost 5 bases and the J segment 0 bases; nucleotides outside the gene matches: 10. The CDR3 totals 17 residues. The germline V gene encodes CDR1 SGHTA and CDR2 FQGNSA.

This clonotype was seen at least ten times. The chain links TRBV6-6 to TRBJ2-7; 8 bases are a match to TRBD2. After removal of 5 bases from V and 3 bases from J, the junction contained 3 bases not matched to a gene. The CDR3 has 13 residues. CDR1 MNHNY and CDR2 SVGAGI come from the germline V gene (reference sequence). The CDR3 DNA sequence: TGTGCCAGCAGTCCCGGGGGGGACTACGAGCAGTACTTC. It yields the protein CASSPGGDYEQYF.

This clonotype was picked up many times. The J gene is TRBJ2-7, the V gene TRBV10-3, with 7 bases aligning to TRBD2. CDR3 length equals 16 residues. Germline V gene data show CDR1 as ENHRY and CDR2 as SYGVKD. The V gene end was trimmed by 7 bases and the J gene end by 0 bases; junction bases not matched to a gene: 12. The CDR3 loop reads CAINRSGGGASYEQYF. The DNA for the CDR3 is TGTGCCATCAATAGGTCGGGAGGAGGGGCCTCCTACGAGCAGTACTTC.

This clonotype was seen many times. The V and J genes are TRBV20-1 and TRBJ2-3; TRBD2 matches 7 bases. V was pared by 1 base and J by 1 base, with 8 bases of the junction left unmatched. This CDR3 has 16 residues. The germline gives CDR1 DFQATT, CDR2 SNEGSKA (reference sequence). This CDR3 reads CSARALQGGGTDTQYF. DNA for the CDR3: TGCAGTGCTAGAGCTCTGCAGGGAGGGGGCACAGATACGCAGTATTTT.

This clonotype was detected many times. V gene TRBV29-1 combines with J gene TRBJ2-2; TRBD2 matches 9 bases. Germline CDR1 SQVTM, CDR2 ANQGSEA. The CDR3 has 14 residues. Unmatched junction bases numbered 4, after V lost 3 bases and J lost 5 bases. Here the CDR3 reads CSVERGGGTGELFF. In nucleotides, the CDR3 is TGCAGCGTTGAGCGGGGGGGCGGTACCGGGGAGCTGTTTTTT.